These 19 T cell receptor beta chains were all obtained from the same sample, sequenced in a study of ipilimumab plus nivolumab after autologous stem cell transplantation. The table came from immunoSEQ multiplex PCR; TCRdb's copy has only in-frame clones and leaves some out. The repertoire consists of tens of thousands of clones, with over 90% occurring once and the leading ten covering under 0.9%. The material was PBMCs, obtained in a trial of ipilimumab plus nivolumab as post-transplant consolidation. These receptors came from a male donor with multiple myeloma.

V usage is TRBV18 and J usage is TRBJ2-7, with 11 nucleotides matching TRBD2. V dropped 2 bases and J dropped 3; count of bases not matched to a gene: 3. This CDR3 is built from 15 residues. In germline, CDR1 is KGHSH, CDR2 LQKENI. The CDR3 protein is CASSPTSGSVYEQYF. CDR3 sequence (DNA): TGTGCCAGCTCACCAACTAGCGGGAGTGTCTACGAGCAGTACTTC.

The gene calls are TRBV5-4 and TRBJ2-1; 9 bases map to TRBD2. V shed 0 bases, J shed 5 bases, and the junction held 6 bases outside the gene matches. The CDR3 spans 16 residues. Germline V CDR1 and CDR2: SGHNT, YYREEE (reference sequence). CDR3 in DNA: TGTGCCAGCAGCTTGGCCGGGGGACTAGCCCACAATGAGCAGTTCTTC. Translated, it gives CASSLAGGLAHNEQFF.

V is TRBV9 and J is TRBJ2-2, with D perhaps matching TRBD1 or TRBD2 (6 bases each). With 2 bases removed from V and 7 bases from J, the gap between germline ends came to 12 bases. CDR3 length: 14 amino acids. Germline V CDR1 and CDR2: SGDLS, YYNGEE. CDR3 nucleotides: TGTGCCAGCAGCGTCCAGGGGACTTTCGGGGAGCTGTTTTTT. It codes for CASSVQGTFGELFF.

The J gene is TRBJ1-4, the V gene TRBV5-4; 7 positions match TRBD1. Trimming cost V 4 bases and J 7 bases; bases outside gene matches: 10. Germline values: CDR1 SGHNT, CDR2 YYREEE (reference sequence). The CDR3 spans 15 residues. The CDR3 sequence is CASSEGVRGSEKLFF. In DNA, the CDR3 is TGTGCCAGCAGCGAAGGTGTCAGGGGGAGTGAAAAACTGTTTTTT. Combining the CDR3 with reference TRBV5-4 and TRBJ1-4 gives the whole variable domain ETGVTQSPTHLIKTRGQQVTLRCSSQSGHNTVSWYQQALGQGPQFIFQYYREEENGRGNFPPRFSGLQFPNYSSELNVNALELDDSALYLCASSEGVRGSEKLFFGSGTQLSVL.

V usage is TRBV4-2 and J usage is TRBJ2-3; 8 bases are shared with TRBD2. Unmatched junction bases numbered 12, after V lost 4 bases and J lost 0 bases. Germline CDR1 LGHNA, CDR2 YNFKEQ. The CDR3 runs to 18 residues. The CDR3 region has the DNA TGTGCCAGCAGCCCAAGGGCGATAGCGGGGTCTAGCACAGATACGCAGTATTTT. It encodes CASSPRAIAGSSTDTQYF.

This rearrangement joins TRBV4-3 to TRBJ2-3, with TRBD2 matching 9 bases. Germline CDR1 LGHNA, CDR2 YSLEER. V trimming: 0 bases; J trimming: 2 bases; junction bases outside the gene matches: 9. This CDR3 region has 18 residues. The CDR3: CASSQDSVAGANTDTQYF. The CDR3 bases are TGCGCCAGCAGCCAAGATTCCGTAGCGGGGGCCAACACAGATACGCAGTATTTT.

The rearrangement joins TRBV19 to TRBJ1-4; D remains unclear. V was cut by 4 bases and J by 0 bases, with 12 bases left in between. Germline CDR1 reads LNHDA; CDR2 reads SQIVND (reference sequence). This CDR3 has 16 residues. The CDR3 sequence is CASSTSGRATNEKLFF. DNA of the CDR3: TGTGCCAGTAGTACCTCCGGACGGGCAACTAATGAAAAACTGTTTTTT.

The genes are TRBV9 and TRBJ1-3; unclear D gene. This CDR3 is built from 15 residues. Germline V CDR1 and CDR2: SGDLS, YYNGEE. Trimming shortened V by 0 bases and J by 4 bases, and 11 bases separated the two germline ends. This chain's CDR3 is CASSVGLGFGNTIYF. The CDR3 nucleotides are TGTGCCAGCAGCGTAGGCCTGGGGTTCGGAAACACCATATATTTT.

The V and J genes are TRBV5-1 and TRBJ2-3, with 7 positions matching TRBD2. This CDR3 is 16 amino acids long. The trim removed 4 bases at V and 0 bases at J, leaving 8 bases unmatched. CDR1 is SGHRS and CDR2 is YFSETQ in the germline V gene. The CDR3 region has the DNA TGCGCCAGCAGCGGTCCGGGGGGAACTAGCACAGATACGCAGTATTTT. Its protein is CASSGPGGTSTDTQYF.

CDR3 sequence reads: CAISAPQRDPTSGRDTQYF. The CDR3 nucleotides are TGTGCCATCAGTGCCCCCCAGCGGGATCCTACTAGCGGGAGAGATACGCAGTATTTT. The chain is built from TRBV10-3 and TRBJ2-3, with TRBD2 identical over 11 bases. V shed 4 bases and J 5 bases; nucleotides not matched to a gene: 17. This CDR3 is built from 19 residues. Per germline, CDR1 ENHRY and CDR2 SYGVKD.

The chain is built from TRBV5-1 and TRBJ1-3; possibly TRBD1 for D (5 bases). Germline V gives CDR1 SGHRS, CDR2 YFSETQ. Between the trimmed V and J ends, which lost 0 bases and 0 bases, there was a span of 13 bases. This CDR3 is built from 17 residues. The CDR3, as DNA: TGCGCCAGCAGCTTGGACGGCAGGGCGGGCTCTGGAAACACCATATATTTT. This gives the protein CASSLDGRAGSGNTIYF.

The chain combines TRBV19 with TRBJ1-1; TRBD1 might be the D (6 bases). Germline V gene data show CDR1 as LNHDA and CDR2 as SQIVND (reference sequence). The CDR3 has 13 amino acids. The V and J ends lost 10 bases and 5 bases respectively, with 17 bases between them. The CDR3: CATTGSPRTEAFF. The CDR3 region has the DNA TGTGCCACTACAGGGTCTCCGCGAACTGAAGCTTTCTTT.

V and J are TRBV19 and TRBJ2-3; D unclear. Germline CDR1 reads LNHDA; CDR2 reads SQIVND (reference sequence). This CDR3 comprises 14 residues. The germline V and J ends were trimmed by 8 bases and 0 bases, with 12 bases remaining between them. The CDR3 sequence is CASSDGRSTDTQYF. The CDR3 nucleotides are TGTGCCAGTTCGGACGGCCGAAGCACAGATACGCAGTATTTT. Full variable domain (missing parts from reference TRBV19 and TRBJ2-3): DGGITQSPKYLFRKEGQNVTLSCEQNLNHDAMYWYRQDPGQGLRLIYYSQIVNDFQKGDIAEGYSVSREKKESFPLTVTSAQKNPTAFYLCASSDGRSTDTQYFGPGTRLTVL.

The rearrangement joins TRBV6-1 to TRBJ2-7; TRBD2 agrees at 10 bases. The V gene's germline CDR1 is MNHNS and CDR2 SASEGT. V lost 7 bases, J lost 5 bases, and 8 bases stayed unmatched. The CDR3 is 14 residues long. The CDR3 DNA reads as TGTGCCAGCACCTTAGCTAGCGGGGGAGACGAGCAGTACTTC. As protein: CASTLASGGDEQYF.

The chain is built from TRBV5-4 and TRBJ2-2, with 9 bases lining up with TRBD1. The germline V gene has CDR1 SGHNT and CDR2 YYREEE (reference sequence). J was trimmed by 2 bases and V by 4 bases; bases with no gene match: 9. CDR3 length: 17 amino acids. CDR3 amino acids: CASSKGQGPLNTGELFF. The CDR3 bases are TGTGCCAGCAGCAAGGGACAGGGACCCCTAAACACCGGGGAGCTGTTTTTT.

The chain employs TRBV19 and TRBJ2-3; D remains ambiguous. The CDR3 runs to 16 residues. Per germline, CDR1 LNHDA and CDR2 SQIVND (reference sequence). V was clipped by 5 bases and J by 5 bases, with 20 bases between them. This CDR3 is CASSSPRWGIKDTQYF. As DNA, the CDR3 is TGTGCCAGTAGTTCACCCCGGTGGGGAATAAAAGATACGCAGTATTTT. Full variable domain (remainder filled in from reference TRBV19 and TRBJ2-3): DGGITQSPKYLFRKEGQNVTLSCEQNLNHDAMYWYRQDPGQGLRLIYYSQIVNDFQKGDIAEGYSVSREKKESFPLTVTSAQKNPTAFYLCASSSPRWGIKDTQYFGPGTRLTVL.

This clone came up once. V usage is TRBV5-4 and J usage is TRBJ2-7; possibly TRBD1 for D (7 bases). Trimming left V 3 bases short and J 0 bases short, with 10 bases between. CDR1 and CDR2 (germline): SGHNT, YYREEE (reference sequence). This CDR3 is built from 14 residues. As DNA, the CDR3 is TGTGCCAGCAGCTCGCAGGGGGGCTCCTACGAGCAGTACTTC. It codes for CASSSQGGSYEQYF.

This CDR3 reads CASSQEQGELGDTQYF. As DNA, the CDR3 is TGCGCCAGCAGCCAAGAGCAGGGGGAATTGGGAGATACGCAGTATTTT. The gene calls are TRBV4-3 and TRBJ2-3; 7 nucleotides match TRBD1. V shed 0 bases and J 5 bases; nucleotides not matched to a gene: 8. CDR3 length: 16 amino acids. CDR1 LGHNA and CDR2 YSLEER come from the germline V gene.

V gene TRBV5-1 combines with J gene TRBJ1-1, with a possible D match to TRBD1 (6 bases). CDR3 length: 15 residues. V lost 3 bases to trimming and J lost 4 bases, with 16 bases between them. Germline V lookup: CDR1 SGHRS, CDR2 YFSETQ. CDR3 protein: CASSSILGGSTEAFF. The CDR3 DNA reads as TGCGCCAGCAGCTCGATATTAGGGGGGAGCACTGAAGCTTTCTTT.